This T cell receptor (beta chain) was captured in a study of T cell responses to AZD1222 COVID-19 vaccine. General study points: Donors in the cohort were predominantly white British and more often female, and clonal diversity was possibly underestimated. The study sampled repertoires only after the peak T cell response. Close to half of spike-specific TCRs reportedly recognize unmutated variant regions.

In regard to this clone: Its antigen is unidentified.

Sequencing used immunoSEQ multiplex PCR; TCRdb keeps in-frame clones, though not all of them. The table lists 150,000 or so clones, under 95% of them singletons, with less than 5.5% in the top ten. This specimen was peripheral blood, taken on day 0 of AZD1222 vaccination. The clonotype originates from an adult in good health.

The CDR3 DNA reads as TGTGCCAGCAGCTCCCCCGGGAGGGGAGATACGCAGTATTTT. Protein: CASSSPGRGDTQYF. The chain joins TRBV11-1 to TRBJ2-3, with 8 bases lining up with TRBD2. J lost 5 bases, V lost 4 bases, and 5 bases had no gene match. The CDR3 is 14 amino acids. The V gene's germline CDR1 is SGHAT and CDR2 FQDESV (reference sequence).